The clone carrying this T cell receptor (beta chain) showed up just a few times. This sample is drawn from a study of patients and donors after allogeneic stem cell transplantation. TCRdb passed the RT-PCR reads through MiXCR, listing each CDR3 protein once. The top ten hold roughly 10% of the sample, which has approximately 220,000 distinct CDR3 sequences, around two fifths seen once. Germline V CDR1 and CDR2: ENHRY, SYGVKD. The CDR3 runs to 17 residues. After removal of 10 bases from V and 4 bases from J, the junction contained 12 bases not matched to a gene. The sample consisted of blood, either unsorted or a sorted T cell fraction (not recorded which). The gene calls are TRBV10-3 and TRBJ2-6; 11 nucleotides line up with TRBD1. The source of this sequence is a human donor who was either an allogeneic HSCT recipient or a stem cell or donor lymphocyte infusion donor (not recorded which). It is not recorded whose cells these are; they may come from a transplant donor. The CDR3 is CATLPRTGGVGANVLTF. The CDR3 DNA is TGTGCCACCTTACCGCGGACAGGGGGCGTAGGGGCCAACGTCCTGACTTTC.